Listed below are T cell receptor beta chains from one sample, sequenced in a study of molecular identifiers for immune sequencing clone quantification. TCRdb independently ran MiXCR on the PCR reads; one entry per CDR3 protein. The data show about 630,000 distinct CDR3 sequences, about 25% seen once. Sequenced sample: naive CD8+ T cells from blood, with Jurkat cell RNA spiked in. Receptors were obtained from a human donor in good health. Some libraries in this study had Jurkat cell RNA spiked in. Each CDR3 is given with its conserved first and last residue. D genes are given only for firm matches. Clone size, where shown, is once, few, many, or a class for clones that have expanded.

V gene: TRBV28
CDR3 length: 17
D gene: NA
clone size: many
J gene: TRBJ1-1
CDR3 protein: CASSSYRRRGLNTEAFF
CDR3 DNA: TGTGCCAGCAGTTCGTATCGCCGGAGAGGTTTGAACACTGAAGCTTTCTTT

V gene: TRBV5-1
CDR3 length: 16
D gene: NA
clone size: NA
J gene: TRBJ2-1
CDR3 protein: CASSLVASERYNEQFF
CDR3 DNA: TGCGCCAGCAGCTTGGTGGCTAGCGAGAGGTACAATGAGCAGTTCTTC

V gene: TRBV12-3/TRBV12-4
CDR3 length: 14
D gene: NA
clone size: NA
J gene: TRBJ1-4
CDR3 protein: CASSLSGTNEKLIF
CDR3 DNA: TGTGCCAGCAGTTTGTCTGGAACTAATGAAAAACTGATTTTT

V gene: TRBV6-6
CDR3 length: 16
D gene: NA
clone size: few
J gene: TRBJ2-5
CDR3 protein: CASSYPPGGAQETQYF
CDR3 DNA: TGTGCCAGCAGTTACCCTCCGGGCGGGGCACAAGAGACCCAGTACTTC

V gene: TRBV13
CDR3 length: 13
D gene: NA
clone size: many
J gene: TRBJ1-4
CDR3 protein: CASSAGSNEKLFF
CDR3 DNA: TGTGCCAGCAGCGCCGGCAGTAATGAAAAACTGTTTTTT

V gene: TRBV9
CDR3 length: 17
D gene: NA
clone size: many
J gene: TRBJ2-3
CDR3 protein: CASSRLQRVVGTDTQYF
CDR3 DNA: TGTGCCAGCAGCCGCCTCCAGCGCGTTGTCGGCACAGATACGCAGTATTTT

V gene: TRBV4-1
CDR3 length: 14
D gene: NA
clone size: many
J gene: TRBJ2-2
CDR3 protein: CASSFGDYTGELFF
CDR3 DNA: TGCGCCAGCAGCTTTGGTGACTACACCGGGGAGCTGTTTTTT

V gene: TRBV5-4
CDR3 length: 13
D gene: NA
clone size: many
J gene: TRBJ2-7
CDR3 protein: CASSVGTVYEQYF
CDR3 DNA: TGTGCCAGCAGCGTCGGGACTGTCTACGAGCAGTACTTC

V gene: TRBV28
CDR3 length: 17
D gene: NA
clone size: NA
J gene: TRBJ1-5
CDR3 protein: CASSLLSQSHSNQPQHF
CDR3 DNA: TGTGCCAGCAGTTTATTGTCACAGAGCCATAGCAATCAGCCCCAGCATTTT

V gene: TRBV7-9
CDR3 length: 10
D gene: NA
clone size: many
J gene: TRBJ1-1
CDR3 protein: CASGFTGAFF
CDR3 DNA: TGTGCCAGCGGATTTACCGGAGCTTTCTTT